The 4 T cell receptor beta chains below were found in one sample sequenced in a study of T cell changes during pregnancy in multiple sclerosis. Assay used: immunoSEQ multiplex PCR; TCRdb lists only in-frame clones, some missing. The table lists around 61,000 clones, around nine tenths of them singletons. Material: peripheral blood from another person, used as feeder cells. Every receptor here comes from a human donor whose cells served as feeder cells for cultures in a pregnancy study.

The chain links TRBV10-2 to TRBJ1-2; 7 bases are a match to TRBD1. Unmatched junction bases numbered 10, after V lost 6 bases and J lost 0 bases. The CDR3 has 16 amino acids. Per germline, CDR1 WSHSY and CDR2 SAAADI. CDR3 sequence reads: CASRGDSGKANYGYTF. Written as DNA, the CDR3 is TGCGCCAGCAGAGGGGACAGCGGGAAAGCTAACTATGGCTACACCTTC.

This chain links TRBV6-5 with TRBJ2-2, with D possibly TRBD1 on 5 matching bases. The germline V gene encodes CDR1 MNHEY and CDR2 SVGAGI. This CDR3 comprises 15 residues. Trimming took off 6 bases at V and 7 bases at J, with 18 bases between the two ends. The CDR3 is CASRLTRVWVGELFF. DNA for the CDR3: TGTGCCAGCAGGCTGACCAGGGTGTGGGTCGGGGAGCTGTTTTTT.

J is TRBJ1-2 and V is TRBV6-5; perhaps TRBD1 as D (5 bases). The germline CDR1 and CDR2 sequences are MNHEY and SVGAGI. The CDR3 spans 14 residues. V was clipped by 5 bases and J by 3 bases, with 13 bases between them. This chain's CDR3 is CASSGTYWDYGYTF. The CDR3 bases are TGTGCCAGCAGTGGGACCTACTGGGACTATGGCTACACCTTC.

The rearrangement links TRBV6-5 to TRBJ2-2, with 9 bases aligning to TRBD1. Germline trimming cut 7 bases from V and 7 bases from J; bases unmatched to any gene: 7. The CDR3 covers 14 residues. Germline CDR1 is MNHEY and CDR2 is SVGAGI. The CDR3 spells CASTRGQGDGELFF. The CDR3 DNA follows: TGTGCCAGCACCCGGGGACAGGGTGACGGGGAGCTGTTTTTT.